These T cell receptor beta chains were read from a single sample in a study of blood T cell repertoires in COVID-19. Measured with immunoSEQ multiplex PCR; TCRdb has only the in-frame clones, and not every one. The sample records 150,000 or so clones, 65% to 90% being singletons. Sequences were obtained from peripheral blood. The source of these receptors is a woman aged 60-75 years with COVID-19, enrolled during active disease. Both conserved end residues are trimmed from each CDR3. The D gene is left open where the match is weak. Clone size, where shown, is once, few, many, or a class for clones that have expanded.

length: 12; size: -; V: TRBV6-1; D: -; CDR3: ASSEARQKETQY
length: 12; size: -; V: TRBV11-1; D: -; CDR3: ASSLVRGPTEAF
length: 10; size: few; V: TRBV19; D: -; CDR3: ASRSYSGTIY
length: 12; size: -; V: TRBV15; D: TRBD1; CDR3: ATGRDRVAGELF
length: 12; size: -; V: TRBV11-2; D: TRBD2; CDR3: ASSLVGGEYEQY
length: 13; size: -; V: TRBV7-6; D: -; CDR3: ASSLSRVSGNTIY
length: 11; size: -; V: TRBV6-4; D: -; CDR3: ARTRGLNTEAF
length: 12; size: -; V: TRBV5-1; D: TRBD1; CDR3: ASSSIQGGDGYT
length: 13; size: -; V: TRBV6-1; D: -; CDR3: ASSEGRPMNTEAF
length: 11; size: -; V: TRBV25-1; D: -; CDR3: ASSARTAEKLF
length: 12; size: -; V: TRBV5-1; D: -; CDR3: ASRRQSSNYGYT
length: 12; size: -; V: TRBV4-1; D: -; CDR3: ASSHPGGGDGYT
length: 13; size: -; V: TRBV4-1; D: -; CDR3: ASSQVGTSYNEQF
length: 12; size: -; V: TRBV3-1/TRBV3-2; D: TRBD1; CDR3: ASSTRQGGETQY
length: 14; size: once; V: TRBV13; D: TRBD1; CDR3: ASSLVGQGATDTQY
length: 10; size: -; V: TRBV6-5; D: TRBD1; CDR3: ASSPGGYGYT
length: 11; size: once; V: TRBV14; D: -; CDR3: ASSQVLTGELF
length: 13; size: -; V: TRBV5-4; D: TRBD1; CDR3: ASSLLGTGDEKLF
length: 12; size: -; V: TRBV6-5; D: TRBD1; CDR3: ASSYGTGGEKLF
length: 13; size: few; V: TRBV18; D: TRBD1; CDR3: ASSPGGQGSYGYT
length: 13; size: -; V: TRBV19; D: TRBD1; CDR3: ASSVSGTGDRGYT
length: 14; size: -; V: TRBV21-1; D: -; CDR3: AIKAGQGPPDYGYT
length: 15; size: -; V: TRBV7-8; D: TRBD2; CDR3: ASSLRPSGGSTDTQY
length: 12; size: -; V: TRBV6-5; D: -; CDR3: ASRDLQGYQPQH
length: 13; size: few; V: TRBV18; D: -; CDR3: ASSPTLGSGEKLF
length: 15; size: -; V: TRBV14; D: TRBD2; CDR3: ASSPVGRGGLTDTQY
length: 16; size: -; V: TRBV4-1; D: TRBD2; CDR3: ASSLPRGLAGDSYEQY